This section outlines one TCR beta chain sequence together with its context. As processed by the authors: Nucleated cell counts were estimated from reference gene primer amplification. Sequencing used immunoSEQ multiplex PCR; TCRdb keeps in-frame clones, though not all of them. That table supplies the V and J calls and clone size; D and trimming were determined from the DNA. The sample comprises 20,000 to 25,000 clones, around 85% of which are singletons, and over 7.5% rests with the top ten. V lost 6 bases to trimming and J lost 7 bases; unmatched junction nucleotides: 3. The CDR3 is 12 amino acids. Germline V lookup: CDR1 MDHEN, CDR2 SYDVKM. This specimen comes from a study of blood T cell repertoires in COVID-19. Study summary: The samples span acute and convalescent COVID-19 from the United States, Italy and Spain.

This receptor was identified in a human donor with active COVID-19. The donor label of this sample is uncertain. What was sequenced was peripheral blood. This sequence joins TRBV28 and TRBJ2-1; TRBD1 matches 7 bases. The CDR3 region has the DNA TGTGCCAGCAGCCAGGGGGAGAATGAGCAGTTCTTC. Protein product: CASSQGENEQFF.